This T cell receptor beta chain originates from a study of cytomegalovirus exposure and HLA in healthy donors. Healthy people donating bone marrow made up the donors. Germline V CDR1 and CDR2: SGHNT, YENEEA. Trimming stripped 2 bases from V and 5 bases from J, with 9 bases between. The CDR3 sequence is 13 residues long. The PCR contained 60 Vbeta and 13 Jbeta primers. Data came from immunoSEQ multiplex PCR; TCRdb stores just in-frame clones and leaves some out. This sample's clone table lists approximately 110,000 clones. The rearrangement joins TRBV11-3 to TRBJ1-1, with D perhaps matching TRBD1 (6 bases). What was sequenced was PBMCs. The receptor was derived from a man aged 35 to 55 in good health and CMV-seronegative. The CDR3, as DNA: TGTGCCAGCAGCTTAAGGACAGTTACTGAAGCTTTCTTT. As protein: CASSLRTVTEAFF.